These 8 T cell receptor beta chains came from one sample sequenced in a study of CD8 T cells in ankylosing spondylitis. One entry per CDR3 protein results from TCRdb running MiXCR on the 5' RACE reads. The sample has 250,000 to 400,000 distinct CDR3 sequences, 11% seen once; the top ten hold about 10%. Sequenced input: blood, either unsorted or a sorted T cell fraction (not recorded which). These receptors were obtained from a female donor with ankylosing spondylitis or in good health (not recorded which).

This clonotype was detected many times. This sequence joins TRBV5-1 and TRBJ2-1, with 10 nucleotides matching TRBD2. Per germline, CDR1 SGHRS and CDR2 YFSETQ. The trim removed 2 bases at V and 7 bases at J, leaving 6 bases unmatched. The CDR3 spans 15 residues. The CDR3: CASSFASGRYNEQFF. In DNA form, the CDR3 reads TGCGCCAGCAGCTTCGCTAGCGGGAGATATAATGAGCAGTTCTTC.

This clonotype came up many times. This rearrangement joins TRBV27 to TRBJ1-5, with TRBD1 matching 7 bases. CDR3 length equals 14 residues. Germline V gives CDR1 MNHEY, CDR2 SMNVEV (reference sequence). V shed 2 bases and J 7 bases; nucleotides not matched to a gene: 5. CDR3 sequence: CASSLTGEKQPQHF. The CDR3 nucleotides read TGTGCCAGCAGTTTAACAGGGGAAAAACAGCCCCAGCATTTT.

The chain uses TRBV7-2 and TRBJ2-2, with TRBD2 as a possible D gene (6 bases). The germline V gene has CDR1 SGHTA and CDR2 FQGNSA. This CDR3 has 16 amino acids. The germline V and J ends were trimmed by 5 bases and 7 bases, with 20 bases remaining between them. CDR3 sequence (DNA): TGTGCCAGCAGCCCTGGGGGGTCCCGTCCAATCGGGGAGCTGTTTTTT. It yields the protein CASSPGGSRPIGELFF.

This clonotype was seen only a few times. CDR3 in amino acids: CASDLSNQPQHF. The CDR3 DNA sequence: TGTGCCAGCGACCTTTCCAATCAGCCCCAGCATTTT. The V and J genes are TRBV6-1 and TRBJ1-5; D remains ambiguous. CDR3 length: 12 residues. CDR1 is MNHNS, CDR2 SASEGT, per germline. Trimming took off 8 bases at V and 3 bases at J, with 8 bases between the two ends.

The sample holds a few counts of this clonotype. The V call is TRBV5-1, the J call TRBJ2-7; no clear D. Germline-derived CDR1 and CDR2 are SGHRS and YFSETQ. V gave up 0 bases and J gave up 1 base, with 11 bases separating them. The CDR3 length is 15 residues. This chain's CDR3 is CASSLGASDSYEQYF. CDR3 bases: TGCGCCAGCAGCTTGGGGGCTAGTGATTCCTACGAGCAGTACTTC. The full variable domain, rest sourced from reference TRBV5-1 and TRBJ2-7, is KAGVTQTPRYLIKTRGQQVTLSCSPISGHRSVSWYQQTPGQGLQFLFEYFSETQRNKGNFPGRFSGRQFSNSRSEMNVSTLELGDSALYLCASSLGASDSYEQYFGPGTRLTVT.

The rearrangement uses TRBV27 and TRBJ1-2; no clear D. The V gene's germline CDR1 is MNHEY and CDR2 SMNVEV (reference sequence). The length of the CDR3 is 14 residues. Trimming pared 5 bases from V and 2 bases from J, leaving 12 bases between. The CDR3 nucleotides are TGTGCCAGCAGTCCCTTTTTGGGGAACTATGGCTACACCTTC. Translation: CASSPFLGNYGYTF.

The table lists this clonotype with a few counts. The chain uses TRBV20-1 and TRBJ2-2; 9 positions agree with TRBD2. V lost 0 bases and J lost 2; bases outside the gene matches: 7. The CDR3 length is 17 residues. CDR1 DFQATT and CDR2 SNEGSKA come from the germline V gene (reference sequence). The CDR3 is CSAREFGREGNTGELFF. The CDR3 DNA sequence: TGCAGTGCTAGAGAGTTTGGGCGGGAGGGTAACACCGGGGAGCTGTTTTTT.

This clonotype was seen more than once but under ten times. The CDR3 sequence: CASSEAGGPHSNQPQHF. As DNA, the CDR3 is TGTGCCAGCAGTGAGGCAGGGGGACCGCATAGCAATCAGCCCCAGCATTTT. The chain is built from TRBV25-1 and TRBJ1-5; TRBD1 aligns across 7 bases. Germline values: CDR1 MGHDK, CDR2 SYGVNS. The CDR3 is 17 residues long. V was pared by 3 bases and J by 0 bases, with 8 bases of the junction left unmatched.